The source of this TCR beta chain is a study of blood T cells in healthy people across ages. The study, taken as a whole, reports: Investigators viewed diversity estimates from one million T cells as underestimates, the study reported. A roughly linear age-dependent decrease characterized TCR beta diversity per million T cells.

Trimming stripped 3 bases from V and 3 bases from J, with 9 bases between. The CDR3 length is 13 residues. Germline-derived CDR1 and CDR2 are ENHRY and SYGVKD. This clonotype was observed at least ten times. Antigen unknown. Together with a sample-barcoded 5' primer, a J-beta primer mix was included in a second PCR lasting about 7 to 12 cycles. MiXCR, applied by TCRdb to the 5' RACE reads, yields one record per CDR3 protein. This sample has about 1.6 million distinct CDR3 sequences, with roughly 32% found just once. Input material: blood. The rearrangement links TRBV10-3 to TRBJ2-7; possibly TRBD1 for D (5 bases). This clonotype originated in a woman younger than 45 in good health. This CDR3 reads CAISEPQGYEQYF. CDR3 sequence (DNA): TGTGCCATCAGTGAACCCCAGGGCTACGAGCAGTACTTC.